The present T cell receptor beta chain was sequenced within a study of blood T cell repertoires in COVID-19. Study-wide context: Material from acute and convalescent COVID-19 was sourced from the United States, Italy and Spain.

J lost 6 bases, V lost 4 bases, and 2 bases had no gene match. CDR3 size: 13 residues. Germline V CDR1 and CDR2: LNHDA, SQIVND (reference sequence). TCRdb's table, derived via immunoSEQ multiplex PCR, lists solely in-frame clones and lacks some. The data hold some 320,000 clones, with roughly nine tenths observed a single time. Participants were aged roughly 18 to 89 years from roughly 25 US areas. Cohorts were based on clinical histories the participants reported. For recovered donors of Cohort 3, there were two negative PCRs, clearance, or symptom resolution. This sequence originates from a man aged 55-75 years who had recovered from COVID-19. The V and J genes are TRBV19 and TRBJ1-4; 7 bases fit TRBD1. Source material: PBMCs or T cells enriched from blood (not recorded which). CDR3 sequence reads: CASSRDSHEKLFF. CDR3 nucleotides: TGTGCCAGTAGTAGGGACAGCCATGAAAAACTGTTTTTT. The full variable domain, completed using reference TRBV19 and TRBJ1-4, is DGGITQSPKYLFRKEGQNVTLSCEQNLNHDAMYWYRQDPGQGLRLIYYSQIVNDFQKGDIAEGYSVSREKKESFPLTVTSAQKNPTAFYLCASSRDSHEKLFFGSGTQLSVL.